Listed below are T cell receptor beta chains from one sample, sequenced in a study of T cell responses to AZD1222 COVID-19 vaccine. Method: immunoSEQ multiplex PCR; TCRdb's copy keeps in-frame clones and lacks some. The repertoire holds about 100,000 clones, 85% to 90% seen once, with roughly 3% in the top ten. The source material was peripheral blood, sampled on day 0 of AZD1222 vaccination. These receptors came from an adult in good health. Each CDR3 is given with its conserved first and last residue. The D gene is left open where the match is weak. Only some rows state a clone size, as once, few, many or a class for expanded clones.

j_gene	abundance	v_gene	d_gene	CDR3nt	CDR3aa
TRBJ1-5	few	TRBV10-3	TRBD1	TGTGCCATCCAGGGACAGGGACAGCCCCAGCATTTT	CAIQGQGQPQHF
TRBJ1-2	-	TRBV5-1	TRBD1	TGCGCCAGCAGTCCTGGGACAGGCAACTATGGCTACACCTTC	CASSPGTGNYGYTF
TRBJ1-2	-	TRBV6-5	-	TGTGCCAGCAGTTACTCCCCCGGACAGTACTATGGCTACACCTTC	CASSYSPGQYYGYTF
TRBJ1-2	-	TRBV28	-	TGTGCCAGCAGCCGGTCCGAGAATCTCGGTGGCTACACCTTC	CASSRSENLGGYTF
TRBJ2-7	once	TRBV11-2	-	TGTGCCAGCAGCACCATAGTCTCCGAGCAGTACTTC	CASSTIVSEQYF
TRBJ2-1	-	TRBV9	TRBD2	TGTGCCAGCAGCGTTGGACTAGCCTACAATGAGCAGTTCTTC	CASSVGLAYNEQFF
TRBJ1-2	-	TRBV6-5	-	TGTGCCAGCAGTTACTCGTTCCCCAGGGACGACTATGGCTACACCTTC	CASSYSFPRDDYGYTF
TRBJ1-6	once	TRBV9	-	TGTGCCAGCAGCGTCTCACAGGGTTCGAATTCACCCCTCCACTTT	CASSVSQGSNSPLHF
TRBJ2-5	once	TRBV20-1	-	TGCAGTGCTAGTGTGGGGGGAGAGACCCAGTACTTC	CSASVGGETQYF
TRBJ1-3	-	TRBV9	-	TGTGCCAGCAGCGTAGCTTCGGGAACACAAGTCTCTGGAAACACCATATATTTT	CASSVASGTQVSGNTIYF
TRBJ1-4	-	TRBV19	-	TGTGCCAGTAACCAATACTCAACTAATGAAAAACTGTTTTTT	CASNQYSTNEKLFF
TRBJ1-1	-	TRBV20-1	-	TGCAGTGCTAGTTGGGGGGCGGTAGCTTTCTTT	CSASWGAVAFF
TRBJ1-1	-	TRBV9	TRBD1	TGTGCCAGCAGCGTAGGGGGACAGGGGGCTTCGGGCACTGAAGCTTTCTTT	CASSVGGQGASGTEAFF
TRBJ1-3	few	TRBV5-5	-	TGTGCCAGCAGCTTACAGGGAAACACCATATATTTT	CASSLQGNTIYF
TRBJ1-2	few	TRBV10-1	-	TGCGCCAGCAGAGACAGCTCTGGCTACACCTTC	CASRDSSGYTF
TRBJ2-7	-	TRBV7-9	TRBD1	TGTGCCAGCAGCCCCTGGGACAGGGCCGACGAGCAGTACTTC	CASSPWDRADEQYF
TRBJ1-1	-	TRBV9	-	TGTGCCAGCAGCGTAGCAAACAGGAGGGGTGAAGCTTTCTTT	CASSVANRRGEAFF
TRBJ1-1	once	TRBV7-2	-	TGTGCCAGCAGCTTACAGCGCACTTCGAACACTGAAGCTTTCTTT	CASSLQRTSNTEAFF
TRBJ2-2	-	TRBV5-1	TRBD2	TGCGCCAGCAGTGGCGGGGGAGTCGGGGAGCTGTTTTTT	CASSGGGVGELFF
TRBJ1-4	-	TRBV5-1	TRBD1	TGCGCCAGCAGCCGCCGGGACAGGGCAACTAATGAAAAACTGTTTTTT	CASSRRDRATNEKLFF
TRBJ1-2	-	TRBV7-2	TRBD1	TGTGCCAGCAGCTTAGCCGGACAGGGGGCAAGAGGCTACACCTTC	CASSLAGQGARGYTF
TRBJ1-6	-	TRBV7-2	-	TGTGCCAGCAGCTTATGGGCCGCCCCACCCCTCCACTTT	CASSLWAAPPLHF
TRBJ1-1	-	TRBV7-9	TRBD1	TGTGCCAGCAGGACCCAGGGGGCTGGGAACACTGAAGCTTTCTTT	CASRTQGAGNTEAFF
TRBJ2-2	-	TRBV7-2	-	TGTGCCAGCAGCTTATTCACCGGGGAGCTGTTTTTT	CASSLFTGELFF
TRBJ1-3	-	TRBV7-2	-	TGTGCCAGCAGCCACGGGACTGTATCCTCTGGAAACACCATATATTTT	CASSHGTVSSGNTIYF
TRBJ2-3	-	TRBV19	TRBD2	TGTGCCAGTAGTATGACCCTAGCGGGGGGATCGGGTACGCAGTATTTT	CASSMTLAGGSGTQYF
TRBJ1-5	-	TRBV28	TRBD1	TGTGTCACAGGGGGCCCCTATAGCAATCAGCCCCAGCATTTT	CVTGGPYSNQPQHF
TRBJ1-3	-	TRBV6-5	-	TGTGCCAGCAGTTACTCGAACTGGGCTGGAAACACCATATATTTT	CASSYSNWAGNTIYF
TRBJ1-1	-	TRBV18	-	TGTGCCAGCTCACGAGGGAGGGAGCATGAAGCTTTCTTT	CASSRGREHEAFF
TRBJ2-2	-	TRBV27	-	TGTGCCAGCACCCCCGGCAGTCACACCGGGGAGCTGTTTTTT	CASTPGSHTGELFF
TRBJ1-2	-	TRBV5-5	-	TGTGCCAGCAGCCCCGAAGGGCAGTACTATGGCTACACCTTC	CASSPEGQYYGYTF
TRBJ1-1	-	TRBV7-9	-	TGTGCCAGCAGCTCTTATTTGAACACTGAAGCTTTCTTT	CASSSYLNTEAFF
TRBJ1-2	-	TRBV30	-	TGTGCCTGGAGTGAACAGGGAAACTATGGCTACACCTTC	CAWSEQGNYGYTF
TRBJ2-7	once	TRBV2	TRBD1	TGTGCCAGCCCTGGGACAGGGGGCTCCGAGCAGTACTTC	CASPGTGGSEQYF
TRBJ1-1	-	TRBV3-1/TRBV3-2	-	TGTGCCAGCAGCCGGAGGACACACGAAGCTTTCTTT	CASSRRTHEAFF
TRBJ1-6	-	TRBV7-2	TRBD1	TGTGCCAGCAGCTTAGTAGGGGGACAGGATTCACCCCTCCACTTT	CASSLVGGQDSPLHF
TRBJ1-2	-	TRBV9	TRBD1	TGTGCCAGCAGCGTAGACCTGACAGGGGCGAACTATGGCTACACCTTC	CASSVDLTGANYGYTF
TRBJ1-1	-	TRBV10-3	TRBD1	TGTGCCATCAGTGAACAGGGGGCGGGCACTGAAGCTTTCTTT	CAISEQGAGTEAFF
TRBJ1-2	-	TRBV7-2	TRBD1	TGTGCCAGCAGCACTAGGGTACCCGGTACAGGGGGTTATGGCTACACCTTC	CASSTRVPGTGGYGYTF
TRBJ2-2	once	TRBV5-4	-	TGTGCCAGCAGCACCCGACCGGGCGGGGAGCTGTTTTTT	CASSTRPGGELFF
TRBJ1-1	-	TRBV11-2	-	TGTGCCAGCAGCCATGGACAGCTAAACACTGAAGCTTTCTTT	CASSHGQLNTEAFF
TRBJ1-5	-	TRBV30	-	TGTGCCTGGAGTGTACAGCTAAATCAGCCCCAGCATTTT	CAWSVQLNQPQHF
TRBJ2-1	-	TRBV6-2/TRBV6-3	-	TGTGCCAGCAGTTATCCGGTCGGTGAGCAGTTCTTC	CASSYPVGEQFF
TRBJ1-4	-	TRBV7-9	-	TGTGCCAGCAGCTTACTCGACCAGGGATTCGGTGAAAAACTGTTTTTT	CASSLLDQGFGEKLFF
TRBJ1-6	-	TRBV18	-	TGTGCCAGCTCACCACCGAACAGGGACGGAACCCATTCACCCCTCCACTTT	CASSPPNRDGTHSPLHF
TRBJ1-1	-	TRBV11-2	-	TGTGCCAGCAGCTTCCGTAACACTGAAGCTTTCTTT	CASSFRNTEAFF
TRBJ2-5	once	TRBV7-2	TRBD1	TGTGCCAGCAGCTCGACAGGGAGAGGGGAGACCCAGTACTTC	CASSSTGRGETQYF
TRBJ1-2	-	TRBV28	-	TGTGCCAGCAGCCTGCAGGCCTATGGCTACACCTTC	CASSLQAYGYTF
TRBJ1-1	-	TRBV6-5	TRBD1	TGTGCCAGCACTTTAGACAGGGTTGAGGTAGCTTTCTTT	CASTLDRVEVAFF
TRBJ1-6	-	TRBV6-5	-	TGTGCCAGCCGCTCACAGGGTTATGTTTCACCCCTCCACTTT	CASRSQGYVSPLHF
TRBJ1-2	-	TRBV7-2	TRBD1	TGTGCCAGCAGCCATCTCATTCCGGGACAGCGAGGGGGCTACACCTTC	CASSHLIPGQRGGYTF
TRBJ2-3	once	TRBV6-5	-	TGTGCCAGCAGTAACTACAGGCCGACCACAGATACGCAGTATTTT	CASSNYRPTTDTQYF
TRBJ1-2	-	TRBV25-1	TRBD1	TGTGCCAGCAGGGAAACAGGGGCCAGCTATGGCTACACCTTC	CASRETGASYGYTF
TRBJ2-1	-	TRBV4-1	TRBD2	TGCGCCAGCAGCCAAAGCGGGGCCACCCGGAAGGGTGAGCAGTTCTTC	CASSQSGATRKGEQFF
TRBJ2-1	-	TRBV5-4	-	TGTGCCAGCAGTCCGGGTGGTGGGCCGAACAATGAGCAGTTCTTC	CASSPGGGPNNEQFF
TRBJ1-6	once	TRBV28	-	TGTGCCAGCGGGGGTGGAGCCCTCCACTTT	CASGGGALHF
TRBJ1-1	few	TRBV6-5	-	TGTGCCAGCGCCAATGGGGGCTCGGAGACTGAAGCTTTCTTT	CASANGGSETEAFF
TRBJ1-6	-	TRBV7-9	TRBD1	TGTGCCAGCAGAGCAGGGGGTTGGAATTCACCCCTCCACTTT	CASRAGGWNSPLHF
TRBJ1-2	-	TRBV7-9	-	TGTGCCAGCAGCCAGGACAGCTACTATGGCTACACCTTC	CASSQDSYYGYTF